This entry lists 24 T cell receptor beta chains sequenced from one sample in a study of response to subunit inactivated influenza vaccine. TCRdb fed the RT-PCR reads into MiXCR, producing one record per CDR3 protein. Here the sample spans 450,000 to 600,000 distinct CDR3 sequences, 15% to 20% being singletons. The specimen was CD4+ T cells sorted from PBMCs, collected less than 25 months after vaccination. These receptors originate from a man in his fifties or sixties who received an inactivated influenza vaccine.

Written as DNA, the CDR3 is TGCAGCGCCTCACAGGGCCTTCTCATGAACACTGAAGCTTTCTTT. Translation gives CSASQGLLMNTEAFF. This chain joins TRBV29-1 and TRBJ1-1; TRBD1 might be the D (6 bases). Germline lookup yields CDR1 SQVTM and CDR2 ANQGSEA. CDR3 size: 15 residues. Trimming removed 7 bases at V and 0 bases at J, with 18 bases between. Supplemented by reference TRBV29-1 and TRBJ1-1, the full variable domain reads SAVISQKPSRDICQRGTSLTIQCQVDSQVTMMFWYRQQPGQSLTLIATANQGSEATYESGFVIDKFPISRPNLTFSTLTVSNMSPEDSSIYLCSASQGLLMNTEAFFGQGTRLTVV.

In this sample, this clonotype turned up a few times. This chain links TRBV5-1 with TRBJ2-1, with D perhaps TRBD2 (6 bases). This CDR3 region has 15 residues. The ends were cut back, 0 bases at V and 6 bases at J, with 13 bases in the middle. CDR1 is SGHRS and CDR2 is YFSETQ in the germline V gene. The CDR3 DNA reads TGCGCCAGCAGCTTGGAGTACCCTAGCGCCAATGAGCAGTTCTTC. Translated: CASSLEYPSANEQFF.

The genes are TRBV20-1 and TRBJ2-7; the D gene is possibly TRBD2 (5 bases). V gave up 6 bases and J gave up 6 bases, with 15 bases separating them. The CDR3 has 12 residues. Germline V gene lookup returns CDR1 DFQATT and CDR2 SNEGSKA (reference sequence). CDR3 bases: TGCAGTGCGGGCCCGTGGGAGAGCGAGCAGTACTTC. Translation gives CSAGPWESEQYF.

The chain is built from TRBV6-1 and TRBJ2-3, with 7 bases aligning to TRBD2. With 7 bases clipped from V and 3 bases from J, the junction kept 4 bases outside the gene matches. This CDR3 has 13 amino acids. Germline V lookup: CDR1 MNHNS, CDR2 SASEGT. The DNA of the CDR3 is TGTGCCAGCATGAGGGGAGGGACAGATACGCAGTATTTT. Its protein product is CASMRGGTDTQYF.

The CDR3 nucleotides are TGCGCCAGCAGCCAAGATTGGATAGCGGGGGGTCAAGAGACCCAGTACTTC. Translating it yields CASSQDWIAGGQETQYF. V and J are TRBV4-3 and TRBJ2-5, with 10 positions matching TRBD2. The germline V gene encodes CDR1 LGHNA and CDR2 YSLEER. Losses at the gene ends were 0 bases for V and 2 bases for J; bases not matched to a gene: 6. CDR3 length: 17 residues.

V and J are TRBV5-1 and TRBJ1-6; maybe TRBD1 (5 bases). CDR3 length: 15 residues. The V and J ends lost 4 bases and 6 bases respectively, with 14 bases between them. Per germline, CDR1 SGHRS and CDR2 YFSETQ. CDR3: CASSLRDGLNSPLHF. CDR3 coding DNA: TGCGCCAGCAGCCTCCGGGACGGCCTTAATTCACCCCTCCACTTT.

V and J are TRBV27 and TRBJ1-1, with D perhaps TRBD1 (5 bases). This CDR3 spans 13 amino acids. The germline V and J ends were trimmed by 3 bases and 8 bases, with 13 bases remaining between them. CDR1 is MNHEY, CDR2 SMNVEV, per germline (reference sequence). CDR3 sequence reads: CASSFFGGLEAFF. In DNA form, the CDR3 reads TGTGCCAGCAGTTTCTTCGGGGGGTTAGAAGCTTTCTTT.

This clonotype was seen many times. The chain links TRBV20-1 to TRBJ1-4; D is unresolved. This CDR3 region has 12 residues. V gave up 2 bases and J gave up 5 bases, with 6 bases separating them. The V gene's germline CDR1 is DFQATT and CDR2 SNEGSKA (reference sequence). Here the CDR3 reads CSARKPNEKLFF. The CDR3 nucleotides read TGCAGTGCTAGAAAGCCGAATGAAAAACTGTTTTTT.

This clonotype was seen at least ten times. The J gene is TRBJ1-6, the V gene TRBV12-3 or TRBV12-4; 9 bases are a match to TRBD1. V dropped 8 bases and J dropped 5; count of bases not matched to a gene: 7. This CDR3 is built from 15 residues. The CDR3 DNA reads TGTGCCAGCGGCAGACAGGGGGTTAATAATTCACCCCTCCACTTT. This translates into CASGRQGVNNSPLHF.

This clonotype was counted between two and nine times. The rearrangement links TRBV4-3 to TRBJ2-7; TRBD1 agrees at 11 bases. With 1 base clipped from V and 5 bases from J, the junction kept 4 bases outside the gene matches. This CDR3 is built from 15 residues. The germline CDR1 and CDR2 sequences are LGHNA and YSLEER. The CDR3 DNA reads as TGCGCCAGCAGCCAAGCCAGGACAGGGGGCCACGAGCAGTACTTC. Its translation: CASSQARTGGHEQYF.

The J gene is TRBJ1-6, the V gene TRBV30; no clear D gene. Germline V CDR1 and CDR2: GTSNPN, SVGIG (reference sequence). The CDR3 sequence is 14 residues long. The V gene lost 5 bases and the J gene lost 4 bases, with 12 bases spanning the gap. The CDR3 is CAWVLTDYNSPLHF. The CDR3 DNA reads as TGTGCCTGGGTCCTGACGGATTATAATTCACCCCTCCACTTT.

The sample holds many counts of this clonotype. The CDR3 DNA follows: TGTGCCAGCAGTTTCAGGCAGGGACTGGCCAATGAGCAGTTCTTC. Translation gives CASSFRQGLANEQFF. The chain links TRBV27 to TRBJ2-1; the D gene is possibly TRBD2 (6 bases). Germline values: CDR1 MNHEY, CDR2 SMNVEV (reference sequence). V lost 3 bases and J lost 6, with 15 bases in between. This CDR3 comprises 15 residues.

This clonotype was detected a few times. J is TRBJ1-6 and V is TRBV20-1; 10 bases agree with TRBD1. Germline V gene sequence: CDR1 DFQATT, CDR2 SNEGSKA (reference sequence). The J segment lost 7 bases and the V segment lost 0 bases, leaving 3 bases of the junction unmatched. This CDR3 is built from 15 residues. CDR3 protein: CSARDMGQGNSPLHF. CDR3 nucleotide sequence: TGCAGTGCTAGAGATATGGGACAGGGGAATTCACCCCTCCACTTT.

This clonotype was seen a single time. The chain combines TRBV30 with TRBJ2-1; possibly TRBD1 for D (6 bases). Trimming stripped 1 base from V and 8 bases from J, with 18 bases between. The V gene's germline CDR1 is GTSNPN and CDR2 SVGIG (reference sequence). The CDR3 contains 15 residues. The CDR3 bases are TGTGCCTGGAGTGGGGGAGTGGGCAGGGGCCATGAGCAGTTCTTC. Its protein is CAWSGGVGRGHEQFF.

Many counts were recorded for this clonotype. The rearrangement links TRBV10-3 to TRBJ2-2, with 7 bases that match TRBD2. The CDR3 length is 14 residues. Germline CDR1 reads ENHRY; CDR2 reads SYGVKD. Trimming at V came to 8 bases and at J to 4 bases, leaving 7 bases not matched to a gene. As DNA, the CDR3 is TGTGCCATCGGTAGCGGGCGGACCACCGGGGAGCTGTTTTTT. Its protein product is CAIGSGRTTGELFF.

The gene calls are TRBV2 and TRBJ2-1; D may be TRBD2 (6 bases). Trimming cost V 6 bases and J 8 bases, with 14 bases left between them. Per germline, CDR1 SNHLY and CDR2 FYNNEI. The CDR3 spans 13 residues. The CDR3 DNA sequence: TGTGCCAGCAGAAAGGACGGGAGAGATGAGCAGTTCTTC. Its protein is CASRKDGRDEQFF. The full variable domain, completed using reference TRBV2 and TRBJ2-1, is EPEVTQTPSHQVTQMGQEVILRCVPISNHLYFYWYRQILGQKVEFLVSFYNNEISEKSEIFDDQFSVERPDGSNFTLKIRSTKLEDSAMYFCASRKDGRDEQFFGPGTRLTVL.

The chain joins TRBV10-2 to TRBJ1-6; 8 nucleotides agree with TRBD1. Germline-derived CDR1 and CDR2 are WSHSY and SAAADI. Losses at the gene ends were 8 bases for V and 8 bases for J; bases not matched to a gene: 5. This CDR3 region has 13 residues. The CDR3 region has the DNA TGCGCCAGCGGGGAACAGGGGGATTCACCCCTCCACTTT. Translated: CASGEQGDSPLHF.

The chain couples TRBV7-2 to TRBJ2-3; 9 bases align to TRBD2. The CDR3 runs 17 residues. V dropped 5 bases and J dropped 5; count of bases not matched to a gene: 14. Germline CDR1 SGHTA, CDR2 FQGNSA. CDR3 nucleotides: TGTGCCAGCAGCCGCCGAGGGGCTAGCGGGATTGGAGATACGCAGTATTTT. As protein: CASSRRGASGIGDTQYF.

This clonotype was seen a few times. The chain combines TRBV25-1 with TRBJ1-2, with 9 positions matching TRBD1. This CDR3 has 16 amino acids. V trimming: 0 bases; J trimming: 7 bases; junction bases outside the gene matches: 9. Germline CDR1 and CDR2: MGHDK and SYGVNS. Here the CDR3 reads CASSEYQGQGSRGYTF. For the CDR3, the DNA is TGTGCCAGCAGTGAATATCAGGGACAGGGAAGTCGTGGCTACACCTTC.

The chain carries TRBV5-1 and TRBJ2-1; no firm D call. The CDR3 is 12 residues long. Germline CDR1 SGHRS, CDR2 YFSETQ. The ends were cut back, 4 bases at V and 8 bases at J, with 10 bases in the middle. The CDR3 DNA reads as TGCGCCAGCAGCCCCTCCGGCTATGAGCAGTTCTTC. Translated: CASSPSGYEQFF.

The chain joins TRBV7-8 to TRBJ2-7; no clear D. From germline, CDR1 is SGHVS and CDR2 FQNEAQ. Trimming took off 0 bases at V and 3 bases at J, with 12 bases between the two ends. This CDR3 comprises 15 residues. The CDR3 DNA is TGTGCCAGCAGCTTAGCCCCTATGCAATACTACGAGCAGTACTTC. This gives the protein CASSLAPMQYYEQYF.

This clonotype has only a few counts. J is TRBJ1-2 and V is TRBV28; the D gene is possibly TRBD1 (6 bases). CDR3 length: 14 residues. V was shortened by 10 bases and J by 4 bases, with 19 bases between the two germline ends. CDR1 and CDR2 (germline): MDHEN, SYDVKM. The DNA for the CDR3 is TGTGCCACACAACCCGGGACAAGCTTCTATGGCTACACCTTC. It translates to CATQPGTSFYGYTF.

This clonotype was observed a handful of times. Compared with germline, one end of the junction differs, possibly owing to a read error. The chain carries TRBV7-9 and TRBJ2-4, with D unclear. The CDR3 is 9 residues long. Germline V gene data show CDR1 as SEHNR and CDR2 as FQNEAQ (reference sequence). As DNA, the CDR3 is TGTGCCAGCAGCTTAGGAGCCGACTTC. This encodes CASSLGADF.

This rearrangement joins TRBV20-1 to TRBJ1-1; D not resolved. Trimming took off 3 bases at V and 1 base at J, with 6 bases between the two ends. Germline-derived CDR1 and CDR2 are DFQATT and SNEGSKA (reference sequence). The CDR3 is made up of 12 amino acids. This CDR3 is CSASAANTEAFF. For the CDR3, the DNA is TGCAGTGCTAGTGCCGCGAACACTGAAGCTTTCTTT.